One sample yielded the 31 T cell receptor beta chains listed below, sequenced in a study of shared clonotypes between healthy human individuals. TCRdb's copy holds only in-frame clones and misses some; the assay was immunoSEQ multiplex PCR. The sample has some 2,400,000 clones, 90% to 96% seen once; the top ten hold 0.1% to 0.15%. The source material was naive CD4+ T cells sorted from blood. The subset here: CD45RA+ positively selected. Source of these receptors: a young man in good health.

The genes are TRBV29-1 and TRBJ2-7; D is possibly TRBD1 (5 bases). The CDR3 sequence is 16 residues long. From germline, CDR1 is SQVTM and CDR2 ANQGSEA. Trimming took 2 bases from V and 0 from J, leaving 17 bases between them. CDR3: CSVEWFDSYSSYEQYF. In DNA form, the CDR3 reads TGCAGCGTTGAATGGTTTGACAGCTACAGCTCCTACGAGCAGTACTTC.

V and J are TRBV2 and TRBJ2-5; 7 nucleotides agree with TRBD2. J lost 5 bases, V lost 7 bases, and 7 bases had no gene match. The CDR3 length is 13 residues. The germline gives CDR1 SNHLY, CDR2 FYNNEI. In nucleotides, the CDR3 is TGTGCCAGCACCAGGGAGGGTGGGGAGACCCAGTACTTC. Residues: CASTREGGETQYF.

The chain uses TRBV7-9 and TRBJ1-4, with 7 bases fitting TRBD1. This CDR3 comprises 14 residues. Germline loops: CDR1 SEHNR, CDR2 FQNEAQ (reference sequence). J gave up 5 bases and V 5 bases, and 5 bases lay outside the gene matches. CDR3 bases: TGTGCCAGCAGCAGGGACAGAGGGAATGAAAAACTGTTTTTT. Its translation is CASSRDRGNEKLFF. The full variable domain, in which reference TRBV7-9 and TRBJ1-4 provide the parts outside the CDR3, is DTGVSQNPRHKITKRGQNVTFRCDPISEHNRLYWYRQTLGQGPEFLTYFQNEAQLEKSRLLSDRFSAERPKGSFSTLEIQRTEQGDSAMYLCASSRDRGNEKLFFGSGTQLSVL.

The chain couples TRBV7-2 to TRBJ1-4; 9 nucleotides match TRBD1. Germline V lookup: CDR1 SGHTA, CDR2 FQGNSA. V shed 5 bases and J 5 bases; nucleotides not matched to a gene: 3. The CDR3 sequence is 14 residues long. The CDR3 DNA reads as TGTGCCAGCAGCACCGGGACAGGGAATGAAAAACTGTTTTTT. Encoded protein: CASSTGTGNEKLFF.

The genes are TRBV6-5 and TRBJ2-7; D gene uncertain. V was clipped by 2 bases and J by 6 bases, with 11 bases between them. The CDR3 is 13 residues long. The V gene's germline CDR1 is MNHEY and CDR2 SVGAGI. The CDR3 DNA is TGTGCCAGCAGTTACGACACCCTGAGCGAGCAGTACTTC. As protein: CASSYDTLSEQYF.

This clone is a singleton in its sample. Other DNA sequences in this sample translate to the same CDR3. The chain employs TRBV5-1 and TRBJ1-2, with a weak D call TRBD1 (5 bases). Trimming removed 3 bases at V and 2 bases at J, with 8 bases between. The CDR3 is 13 residues long. Germline V gives CDR1 SGHRS, CDR2 YFSETQ. This CDR3 reads CASSSGQNYGYTF. The CDR3 nucleotides are TGCGCCAGCAGCTCCGGACAAAACTATGGCTACACCTTC.

The chain is built from TRBV2 and TRBJ2-7; TRBD1 matches at 7 bases. The germline V gene has CDR1 SNHLY and CDR2 FYNNEI. The CDR3 is 15 residues long. J was trimmed by 3 bases and V by 6 bases; bases with no gene match: 11. CDR3 residues: CASRGDRAVGYEQYF. The CDR3, as DNA: TGTGCCAGCAGGGGAGACAGGGCGGTGGGCTACGAGCAGTACTTC.

Regarding this clone: One end of the junction fails to match germline, which may point to a read error. At the DNA level, this CDR3 is encoded by other sequences in the same sample as well. The chain joins TRBV7-7 to TRBJ2-3; TRBD1 matches at 9 bases. Germline loops: CDR1 SSHAT, CDR2 FNYEAQ (reference sequence). This CDR3 is built from 14 residues. As DNA, the CDR3 is TGTGCTAGCAGCTTGGGACAGGGAACAGATACGCAGTATTTT. Protein product: CASSLGQGTDTQYF.

The V call is TRBV19, the J call TRBJ2-1, with D possibly matching TRBD2 (5 bases). The germline gives CDR1 LNHDA, CDR2 SQIVND (reference sequence). Deletions cut 8 bases from V and 8 bases from J, with 22 bases between. CDR3 length equals 15 residues. In DNA form, the CDR3 reads TGTGCCAGTCGAACAGTAGGGAGTCGTAAGGATGAGCAGTTCTTC. Its translation: CASRTVGSRKDEQFF. The variable domain in full, completed from reference TRBV19 and TRBJ2-1, reads DGGITQSPKYLFRKEGQNVTLSCEQNLNHDAMYWYRQDPGQGLRLIYYSQIVNDFQKGDIAEGYSVSREKKESFPLTVTSAQKNPTAFYLCASRTVGSRKDEQFFGPGTRLTVL.

The gene calls are TRBV13 and TRBJ1-2; weak D call: TRBD1 (5 bases). CDR3 size: 16 residues. Germline V CDR1 and CDR2: PRHDT, FYEKMQ (reference sequence). Trimming cost V 4 bases and J 5 bases, with 20 bases left between them. The CDR3: CASSSRQGGRGYGYTF. CDR3 DNA sequence: TGTGCCAGCAGCTCCCGGCAGGGTGGGAGGGGTTATGGCTACACCTTC.

V is TRBV10-3 and J is TRBJ2-3; D is unresolved. Germline V gives CDR1 ENHRY, CDR2 SYGVKD. The CDR3 length is 13 residues. Trimming took 11 bases from V and 6 from J, leaving 18 bases between them. The CDR3 reads CASVARGMDTQYF. CDR3 DNA: TGTGCCTCTGTGGCGCGTGGGATGGATACGCAGTATTTT.

This chain links TRBV5-6 with TRBJ2-2; D might be TRBD1 or TRBD2, each matching 5 bases. Trimming removed 4 bases at V and 8 bases at J, with 18 bases between. The CDR3 is 15 amino acids. CDR1 SGHDT and CDR2 YYEEEE come from the germline V gene. CDR3: CASSRGPGLAGELFF. The CDR3 nucleotides are TGTGCCAGCAGCCGCGGGCCAGGGTTAGCAGGGGAGCTGTTTTTT. Full variable domain (remainder filled in from reference TRBV5-6 and TRBJ2-2): DAGVTQSPTHLIKTRGQQVTLRCSPKSGHDTVSWYQQALGQGPQFIFQYYEEEERQRGNFPDRFSGHQFPNYSSELNVNALLLGDSALYLCASSRGPGLAGELFFGEGSRLTVL.

J is TRBJ2-3 and V is TRBV5-1; D unresolved. Trimming took 0 bases from V and 2 from J, leaving 7 bases between them. The CDR3 length is 14 residues. Per germline, CDR1 SGHRS and CDR2 YFSETQ. The CDR3 loop reads CASSLEHPTDTQYF. Here the CDR3 DNA reads TGCGCCAGCAGCTTGGAACACCCCACAGATACGCAGTATTTT. The full variable domain, its missing parts supplied by reference TRBV5-1 and TRBJ2-3, is KAGVTQTPRYLIKTRGQQVTLSCSPISGHRSVSWYQQTPGQGLQFLFEYFSETQRNKGNFPGRFSGRQFSNSRSEMNVSTLELGDSALYLCASSLEHPTDTQYFGPGTRLTVL.

The chain recombines TRBV28 with TRBJ1-1, with D possibly matching TRBD1 (6 bases). V shed 8 bases and J shed 4 bases, with 14 bases lying between them. The CDR3 spans 13 residues. Germline CDR1 MDHEN, CDR2 SYDVKM. The CDR3 is CASQGAGATEAFF. DNA of the CDR3: TGTGCCAGCCAAGGGGCGGGGGCCACTGAAGCTTTCTTT. Full variable domain (rest looked up from reference TRBV28 and TRBJ1-1): DVKVTQSSRYLVKRTGEKVFLECVQDMDHENMFWYRQDPGLGLRLIYFSYDVKMKEKGDIPEGYSVSREKKERFSLILESASTNQTSMYLCASQGAGATEAFFGQGTRLTVV.

The chain uses TRBV7-8 and TRBJ2-5, with 11 positions matching TRBD2. CDR1 is SGHVS, CDR2 FQNEAQ, per germline. Germline trimming cut 5 bases from V and 0 bases from J; bases unmatched to any gene: 5. The CDR3 runs 16 residues. CDR3 nucleotide sequence: TGTGCCAGCAGCGCGACTAGCGGGGCGTACCAAGAGACCCAGTACTTC. Protein: CASSATSGAYQETQYF. Full variable domain (outside the CDR3, taken from reference TRBV7-8 and TRBJ2-5): GAGVSQSPRYKVAKRGQDVALRCDPISGHVSLFWYQQALGQGPEFLTYFQNEAQLDKSGLPSDRFFAERPEGSVSTLKIQRTQQEDSAVYLCASSATSGAYQETQYFGPGTRLLVL.

Only one count was recorded for this clone. The chain links TRBV28 to TRBJ1-4; D perhaps matches TRBD1 (6 bases). Germline V gene lookup returns CDR1 MDHEN and CDR2 SYDVKM. CDR3 length equals 14 residues. V lost 4 bases and J 6 bases, leaving 12 bases between the germline ends. The CDR3 sequence: CASSSNGGDEKLFF. The DNA of the CDR3 is TGTGCCAGCAGTTCCAACGGGGGCGATGAAAAACTGTTTTTT.

The chain employs TRBV4-3 and TRBJ1-6, with D hard to call. This CDR3 contains 16 residues. V dropped 0 bases and J dropped 3 bases, with 9 bases sitting between them. Germline V CDR1 and CDR2: LGHNA, YSLEER. The CDR3 loop reads CASSQDFTRYNSPLHF. The CDR3 coding sequence is TGCGCCAGCAGCCAAGATTTCACACGCTATAATTCACCCCTCCACTTT.

The chain joins TRBV30 to TRBJ1-2, with a weak D call TRBD1 (5 bases). The CDR3 has 14 amino acids. V gave up 7 bases and J gave up 8 bases, with 23 bases separating them. The germline CDR1 and CDR2 sequences are GTSNPN and SVGIG (reference sequence). This CDR3 reads CASPLSWAGDGYTF. The CDR3 region has the DNA TGTGCCTCCCCGTTGTCCTGGGCCGGGGACGGCTACACCTTC.

This sequence joins TRBV6-5 and TRBJ1-5; tentatively, D is TRBD1 (5 bases). V dropped 5 bases and J dropped 4 bases, with 12 bases sitting between them. The germline gives CDR1 MNHEY, CDR2 SVGAGI. CDR3 size: 14 residues. CDR3 loop: CASSQPGHNQPQHF. CDR3 sequence (DNA): TGTGCCAGCAGTCAACCGGGGCATAATCAGCCCCAGCATTTT.

The chain uses TRBV27 and TRBJ1-1; D ambiguous. CDR1 and CDR2 from the germline V gene are MNHEY and SMNVEV (reference sequence). V was shortened by 3 bases and J by 1 base, with 6 bases between the two germline ends. The CDR3 runs 13 residues. The DNA of the CDR3 is TGTGCCAGCAGTTTTTTGGCGAACACTGAAGCTTTCTTT. Its protein product is CASSFLANTEAFF.

This clone was seen a single time. The chain couples TRBV14 to TRBJ2-5, with 9 bases matching TRBD2. The junction had 13 bases not matched to a gene; V was cut back by 4 bases and J by 4 bases. The CDR3 has 17 amino acids. Germline V gene data show CDR1 as SGHDN and CDR2 as FVKESK. The CDR3 coding sequence is TGTGCCAGCAGCCGTACGACGAGCGGGGGGCCTCGAGAGACCCAGTACTTC. Amino acid sequence: CASSRTTSGGPRETQYF.

As to this clone: This sample includes further DNA sequences coding for the same CDR3. The rearrangement joins TRBV20-1 to TRBJ2-7; D not resolved. CDR3 length: 11 residues. V shed 6 bases and J shed 0 bases, with 6 bases lying between them. CDR1 is DFQATT and CDR2 is SNEGSKA in the germline V gene (reference sequence). The CDR3: CSASFSYEQYF. As DNA, the CDR3 is TGCAGTGCCTCTTTCTCCTACGAGCAGTACTTC.

The chain has TRBV30 and TRBJ2-1; D remains unclear. The CDR3 extends over 12 amino acids. V lost 3 bases and J lost 4, with 7 bases in between. In germline, CDR1 is GTSNPN, CDR2 SVGIG (reference sequence). The CDR3 DNA reads TGTGCCTGGAGAGCAGAGTACAATGAGCAGTTCTTC. Translating gives CAWRAEYNEQFF.

The CDR3 DNA reads as TGTGCCAGCAGTGAACGGCAGGGCCCCTACGAGCAGTACTTC. This sequence encodes CASSERQGPYEQYF. The chain links TRBV2 to TRBJ2-7, with D maybe TRBD1 (5 bases). Germline V gene sequence: CDR1 SNHLY, CDR2 FYNNEI. Trimming cost V 2 bases and J 2 bases, with 10 bases left between them. The CDR3 is 14 residues long.

The chain joins TRBV5-6 to TRBJ2-4; D is possibly TRBD2 (5 bases). From germline, CDR1 is SGHDT and CDR2 YYEEEE. This CDR3 comprises 14 residues. Trimming took off 4 bases at V and 4 bases at J, with 12 bases between the two ends. CDR3 DNA sequence: TGTGCCAGCAGCCCGAGGACGGGAAAAAACATTCAGTACTTC. It specifies CASSPRTGKNIQYF.

The rearrangement uses TRBV6-1 and TRBJ1-1, with D possibly being TRBD1 (6 bases). CDR3 length: 17 amino acids. In germline, CDR1 is MNHNS, CDR2 SASEGT. Trimming removed 0 bases at V and 8 bases at J, with 22 bases between. CDR3 in amino acids: CASSEAVAALGTREAFF. In DNA form, the CDR3 reads TGTGCCAGCAGTGAAGCGGTGGCGGCCCTTGGGACAAGGGAAGCTTTCTTT.

The rearrangement uses TRBV14 and TRBJ2-3, with 11 bases that match TRBD2. Germline V CDR1 and CDR2: SGHDN, FVKESK. The CDR3 contains 17 residues. The J segment lost 2 bases and the V segment lost 2 bases, leaving 6 bases of the junction unmatched. Here the CDR3 DNA reads TGTGCCAGCAGCCAATTGCCGGGACTAGCGGCCACAGATACGCAGTATTTT. Residues: CASSQLPGLAATDTQYF. Filled out from reference TRBV14 and TRBJ2-3, the complete variable domain reads EAGVTQFPSHSVIEKGQTVTLRCDPISGHDNLYWYRRVMGKEIKFLLHFVKESKQDESGMPNNRFLAERTGGTYSTLKVQPAELEDSGVYFCASSQLPGLAATDTQYFGPGTRLTVL.

V is TRBV15 and J is TRBJ2-1; no clear D gene. Germline lookup yields CDR1 LNHNV and CDR2 YYDKDF (reference sequence). The CDR3 runs to 17 residues. V shed 0 bases and J shed 4 bases, with 16 bases lying between them. The CDR3: CATSRDRETLAYNEQFF. CDR3 DNA sequence: TGTGCCACCAGCAGAGACCGAGAGACTCTCGCTTACAATGAGCAGTTCTTC.

The rearrangement uses TRBV28 and TRBJ2-2, with 7 bases that match TRBD2. The CDR3 is made up of 16 amino acids. V gave up 2 bases and J gave up 4 bases; unmatched junction bases: 7. Germline V gives CDR1 MDHEN, CDR2 SYDVKM. CDR3 nucleotide sequence: TGTGCCAGCAGTTTAAATCCGGGACTACTCACCGGGGAGCTGTTTTTT. Residues: CASSLNPGLLTGELFF.

This rearrangement joins TRBV7-2 to TRBJ2-1; 8 nucleotides match TRBD2. The CDR3 extends over 16 amino acids. The germline gives CDR1 SGHTA, CDR2 FQGNSA. The V and J ends lost 1 base and 7 bases, in that order; junction bases with no gene match: 9. The CDR3 DNA follows: TGTGCCAGCAGCTTAGTTTCGGGACTAGACGTTAATGAGCAGTTCTTC. Protein: CASSLVSGLDVNEQFF.

The table lists this clone with a count of one. V usage is TRBV5-1 and J usage is TRBJ2-7, with D tentatively TRBD1 (6 bases). Germline loops: CDR1 SGHRS, CDR2 YFSETQ. V dropped 1 base and J dropped 5 bases, with 19 bases sitting between them. This CDR3 has 16 amino acids. The CDR3 is CASSLTLLNRVDEQYF. The CDR3 DNA reads TGCGCCAGCAGCTTGACCCTCCTTAACAGGGTAGACGAGCAGTACTTC.